This T cell receptor (beta chain) was obtained from a study of blood T cell repertoires in COVID-19. Study background: From T cells, B-cell-depleted T cells, or PBMCs came the material, which was cDNA or gDNA.

This clone appeared a single time. Enrolled during active infection, Seattle patients were then followed longitudinally. Sequencing was performed with immunoSEQ multiplex PCR; in TCRdb, only in-frame clones are kept and a portion is missing. Among approximately 25,000 clones, about four fifths were seen once, and the ten largest hold more than 6.5%. The germline V gene has CDR1 SGHNT and CDR2 YYREEE (reference sequence). This CDR3 is 14 amino acids long. V lost 2 bases to trimming and J lost 6 bases; unmatched junction nucleotides: 5. The V gene is TRBV5-4, the J gene TRBJ1-1; 9 bases agree with TRBD1. This sequence was found in a man over 45 with COVID-19, enrolled during active disease. The sample comprised peripheral blood. CDR3 sequence reads: CASSLGQGRPEAFF. The CDR3 DNA follows: TGTGCCAGCAGCTTAGGACAGGGGAGGCCTGAAGCTTTCTTT.